The rows below give T cell receptor beta chains drawn from one sample of a study of cytomegalovirus exposure and HLA in healthy donors. Repertoires were generated with immunoSEQ multiplex PCR, while TCRdb's copy carries only in-frame clones and drops some. The table includes roughly 150,000 clones, about three quarters detected once. The sequenced sample was PBMCs. These receptors all stem from a man aged 25 to 45 in good health and CMV-seropositive. The CDR3 runs from the conserved cysteine through the conserved F or W. Each record gives: clone size, J gene, D gene, V gene, CDR3 protein, CDR3 DNA. D genes are given only for firm matches. Expanded clones get a size class; other rows say once, few or many, or leave the size out.

few,TRBJ2-1,TRBD2,TRBV15,CATWGTSGKHEQFF,TGTGCCACCTGGGGGACTAGCGGGAAACATGAGCAGTTCTTC
NA,TRBJ2-7,TRBD2,TRBV2,CASKSSPGLAEYEQYF,TGTGCCAGCAAAAGCTCACCGGGACTAGCGGAATACGAGCAGTACTTC
NA,TRBJ2-7,TRBD1,TRBV7-9,CASSPRMTGREQYF,TGTGCCAGCAGCCCCCGGATGACAGGGCGGGAGCAGTACTTC
NA,TRBJ2-7,TRBD1,TRBV4-1,CASSQERAGGIHEQYF,TGCGCCAGCAGCCAAGAAAGGGCAGGGGGCATCCACGAGCAGTACTTC
NA,TRBJ2-2,NA,TRBV9,CASKRSFYTGELFF,TGTGCCAGCAAGAGAAGCTTCTACACCGGGGAGCTGTTTTTT
NA,TRBJ2-6,TRBD1,TRBV5-4,CASSPGQGLRLFSGANVLTF,TGTGCCAGCAGCCCGGGACAGGGCCTTCGACTCTTCTCTGGGGCCAACGTCCTGACTTTC
once,TRBJ2-6,NA,TRBV7-6,CASSLVRGSGANVLTF,TGTGCCAGCAGCTTAGTACGGGGCTCTGGGGCCAACGTCCTGACTTTC
NA,TRBJ1-1,NA,TRBV9,CASSVGASMNTEAFF,TGTGCCAGCAGCGTAGGTGCGTCGATGAACACTGAAGCTTTCTTT
once,TRBJ2-5,NA,TRBV4-2,CASSQAMGRFGGETQYF,TGTGCCAGCAGCCAAGCAATGGGACGATTTGGGGGGGAGACCCAGTACTTC
NA,TRBJ1-1,TRBD1,TRBV7-9,CASTTGVTEAFF,TGTGCCAGCACCACAGGGGTTACTGAAGCTTTCTTT
few,TRBJ1-6,NA,TRBV6-6,CASSYLAQNSPLHF,TGTGCCAGCAGTTACTTGGCCCAAAATTCACCCCTCCACTTT
once,TRBJ2-7,NA,TRBV11-2,CASSWPPGYEQYF,TGTGCCAGCAGCTGGCCCCCGGGGTACGAGCAGTACTTC
few,TRBJ2-2,TRBD2,TRBV19,CASSIDELAGRTGELFF,TGTGCCAGTAGTATAGATGAACTAGCGGGACGCACCGGGGAGCTGTTTTTT
few,TRBJ1-4,NA,TRBV10-1,CASSAGLEEKLFF,TGCGCCAGCAGCGCAGGGTTAGAAGAAAAACTGTTTTTT
NA,TRBJ2-1,TRBD2,TRBV5-1,CASSLQASGISYNEQFF,TGCGCCAGCAGCTTGCAGGCTAGCGGGATCTCCTACAATGAGCAGTTCTTC
NA,TRBJ2-3,TRBD2,TRBV7-3,CASSLGASGWGTDTQYF,TGTGCCAGCAGCTTAGGGGCTAGCGGATGGGGCACAGATACGCAGTATTTT
few,TRBJ1-3,NA,TRBV27,CASRMTPNSGNTIYF,TGTGCCAGCAGGATGACACCTAACTCTGGAAACACCATATATTTT
NA,TRBJ2-1,NA,TRBV4-1,CASSQETGLDEQFF,TGCGCCAGCAGCCAAGAAACGGGACTCGATGAGCAGTTCTTC
few,TRBJ1-2,NA,TRBV2,CASRSLRGYTF,TGTGCCAGCAGGAGCCTTCGAGGCTACACCTTC
NA,TRBJ1-5,TRBD1,TRBV7-8,CASSLLPPGQGTRYSNQPQHF,TGTGCCAGCAGCTTATTGCCCCCGGGACAGGGGACGCGTTATAGCAATCAGCCCCAGCATTTT
once,TRBJ1-4,NA,TRBV11-2,CASSFAGAGEKLFF,TGTGCCAGCAGCTTTGCAGGGGCGGGTGAAAAACTGTTTTTT
NA,TRBJ1-1,TRBD1,TRBV6-5,CASSYRDSVLAAFF,TGTGCCAGCAGTTACAGGGACAGTGTTTTGGCAGCTTTCTTT
NA,TRBJ1-1,TRBD1,TRBV18,CASSPEWSGGSWTEAFF,TGTGCCAGCTCCCCCGAATGGTCAGGGGGGAGTTGGACTGAAGCTTTCTTT
NA,TRBJ1-2,NA,TRBV14,CASSQGESPNYGYTF,TGTGCCAGCAGCCAAGGAGAGAGTCCTAACTATGGCTACACCTTC
NA,TRBJ1-1,NA,TRBV7-9,CASSLRGMYTEAFF,TGTGCCAGCAGCTTGAGGGGGATGTACACTGAAGCTTTCTTT
few,TRBJ2-7,TRBD2,TRBV5-4,CASRRGLAGEATYEQYF,TGTGCCAGCAGGCGTGGACTAGCGGGAGAGGCTACCTACGAGCAGTACTTC
NA,TRBJ2-1,NA,TRBV27,CASGGLYGNEQFF,TGTGCCAGCGGGGGGTTGTATGGCAATGAGCAGTTCTTC
few,TRBJ2-3,TRBD2,TRBV11-2,CASSSPGLAGRDTQYF,TGTGCCAGCAGCTCCCCTGGACTAGCGGGCAGAGATACGCAGTATTTT
NA,TRBJ2-1,TRBD2,TRBV7-3,CASSLTSLADNEQFF,TGTGCCAGCAGCTTAACGTCCCTAGCGGACAATGAGCAGTTCTTC
few,TRBJ2-7,NA,TRBV10-3,CAISPSTEYEQYF,TGTGCCATCAGCCCATCCACAGAGTACGAGCAGTACTTC
few,TRBJ1-1,NA,TRBV11-2,CASSGGPRNTEAFF,TGTGCCAGCAGCGGAGGACCGAGGAACACTGAAGCTTTCTTT
few,TRBJ2-6,NA,TRBV6-1,CATTHTGTGANVLTF,TGTGCCACTACACATACAGGGACTGGGGCCAACGTCCTGACTTTC
few,TRBJ2-1,NA,TRBV6-5,CASSYDGVYNEQFF,TGTGCCAGCAGTTATGACGGGGTCTACAATGAGCAGTTCTTC
NA,TRBJ2-3,TRBD2,TRBV30,CAWSVLADNTDTQYF,TGTGCCTGGAGTGTACTAGCGGACAACACAGATACGCAGTATTTT
NA,TRBJ1-1,NA,TRBV6-6,CGAGVNTEAFF,TGTGGGGCAGGGGTGAACACTGAAGCTTTCTTT
NA,TRBJ1-1,TRBD1,TRBV5-1,CASSLGRWGDRGPMSRVNTEAFF,TGCGCCAGCAGCTTGGGGAGGTGGGGGGACAGGGGTCCCATGTCACGCGTGAACACTGAAGCTTTCTTT
NA,TRBJ2-2,NA,TRBV2,CASIGQPNTGELFF,TGTGCCAGCATTGGGCAGCCCAACACCGGGGAGCTGTTTTTT
NA,TRBJ2-7,TRBD1,TRBV5-1,CASSSGTAFVDEQYF,TGCGCCAGCAGCTCCGGGACAGCGTTCGTCGACGAGCAGTACTTC
NA,TRBJ2-7,NA,TRBV13,CASSSAYEQYF,TGTGCCAGCAGCTCCGCCTACGAGCAGTACTTC
NA,TRBJ2-3,TRBD2,TRBV19,CASTMRGRTGGDTQYF,TGTGCCAGTACCATGCGCGGACGGACGGGGGGAGATACGCAGTATTTT
NA,TRBJ1-1,TRBD1,TRBV11-2,CASSLLDRGRAFF,TGTGCCAGCAGCTTATTGGACAGGGGGCGAGCTTTCTTT
NA,TRBJ2-7,NA,TRBV7-9,CASVLLGGEQYF,TGTGCCAGCGTTTTGCTGGGGGGCGAGCAGTACTTC
NA,TRBJ1-2,NA,TRBV6-6,CASRNGLGGYGYTF,TGTGCCAGCAGGAATGGTTTGGGGGGATATGGCTACACCTTC
few,TRBJ2-3,TRBD2,TRBV10-3,CAIRRSPGLASPKGTDTQYF,TGTGCCATCAGAAGAAGCCCGGGACTAGCGAGCCCAAAAGGCACAGATACGCAGTATTTT
NA,TRBJ2-1,TRBD2,TRBV12-5,CASGLVLGLGLFEQFF,TGTGCTAGTGGTTTGGTATTGGGACTAGGATTGTTTGAGCAGTTCTTC
NA,TRBJ2-1,TRBD2,TRBV9,CASSGGLAGNYNEQFF,TGTGCCAGCAGCGGGGGACTAGCAGGGAATTACAATGAGCAGTTCTTC
NA,TRBJ1-1,TRBD1,TRBV9,CASSAPSQGAGTEAFF,TGTGCCAGCAGCGCACCATCACAGGGGGCGGGCACTGAAGCTTTCTTT
NA,TRBJ2-1,TRBD1,TRBV7-7,CASSSGQGGEQFF,TGTGCTAGCAGCTCGGGACAGGGAGGTGAGCAGTTCTTC
NA,TRBJ1-2,TRBD1,TRBV6-5,CASSYIDRGLGGYTF,TGTGCCAGCAGTTACATAGACAGGGGTCTTGGCGGCTACACCTTC
few,TRBJ2-1,TRBD1,TRBV6-5,CASAGQGAWNEQFF,TGTGCCAGCGCGGGACAGGGGGCTTGGAATGAGCAGTTCTTC
few,TRBJ2-7,NA,TRBV7-3,CASSFTDSEQYF,TGTGCCAGCAGCTTCACCGACAGTGAGCAGTACTTC
NA,TRBJ2-4,NA,TRBV6-6,CASTTPPGTIPYF,TGTGCCAGCACCACTCCACCCGGGACAATTCCGTACTTC
NA,TRBJ2-7,TRBD2,TRBV29-1,CSVAGTSRYEQYF,TGCAGCGTTGCAGGGACTAGCAGGTACGAGCAGTACTTC
NA,TRBJ1-5,NA,TRBV2,CASSDLYLNQPQHF,TGTGCCAGCAGTGATTTGTATCTCAATCAGCCCCAGCATTTT
NA,TRBJ2-3,NA,TRBV7-9,CASNPISPRADTQYF,TGTGCCAGCAACCCTATTTCGCCCAGGGCAGATACGCAGTATTTT
NA,TRBJ2-7,NA,TRBV27,CASSLWGRDPDLGQYF,TGTGCCAGCAGTCTTTGGGGGCGAGACCCGGACTTGGGGCAGTACTTC
NA,TRBJ1-5,NA,TRBV2,CASRRAVILDQVPQHF,TGTGCCAGCAGGAGGGCAGTGATATTGGATCAGGTGCCCCAGCATTTT
NA,TRBJ1-1,NA,TRBV2,CASSAPGEGTEAFF,TGTGCCAGCAGTGCCCCAGGGGAAGGCACTGAAGCTTTCTTT
NA,TRBJ2-7,NA,TRBV5-1,CASSEYPRDTYYEQYF,TGCGCCAGCAGCGAGTACCCCCGGGACACTTACTACGAGCAGTACTTC